A single T cell receptor (beta chain) is shown here with its context. V lost 10 bases, J lost 8 bases, and 10 bases stayed unmatched. The length of the CDR3 is 14 residues. From germline, CDR1 is MRHNA and CDR2 SNTAGT. These data are taken from a study of blood T cell repertoires in COVID-19. Study-level information: The United States, Italy and Spain provided the acute and convalescent COVID-19 samples. From T cells, B-cell-depleted T cells, or PBMCs came the material, which was cDNA or gDNA.

Original processing notes: Reference gene primer amplification in the assay estimated nucleated cell counts. Some clones are missing from TCRdb's copy, which holds only in-frame ones; the method was immunoSEQ multiplex PCR. V and J calls and clone size are copied from that table; D and trimming were computed from the DNA. The sample has roughly 180,000 clones; over 80% are singletons. Researchers sorted participants into cohorts using their self-reported clinical history. This TCR derives from a woman aged 50 to 60 who had recovered from COVID-19. Sequenced sample: PBMCs or T cells enriched from blood (not recorded which). The rearrangement joins TRBV6-4 to TRBJ1-6; 8 nucleotides align to TRBD1. The CDR3 DNA is TGTGCCACCAGGGCAGGGGGCAAGGATTCACCCCTCCACTTT. Translating gives CATRAGGKDSPLHF.